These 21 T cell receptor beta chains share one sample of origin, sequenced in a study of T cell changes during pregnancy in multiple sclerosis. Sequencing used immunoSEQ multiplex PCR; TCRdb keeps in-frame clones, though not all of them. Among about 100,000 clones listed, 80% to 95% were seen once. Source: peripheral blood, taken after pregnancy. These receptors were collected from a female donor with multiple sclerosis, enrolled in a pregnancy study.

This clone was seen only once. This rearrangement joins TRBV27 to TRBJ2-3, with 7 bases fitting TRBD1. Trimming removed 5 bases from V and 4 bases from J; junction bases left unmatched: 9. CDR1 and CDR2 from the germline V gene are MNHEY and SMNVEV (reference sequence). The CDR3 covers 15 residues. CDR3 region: CASSRQGKRADTQYF. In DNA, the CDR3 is TGTGCCAGCAGTCGACAGGGAAAACGTGCAGATACGCAGTATTTT.

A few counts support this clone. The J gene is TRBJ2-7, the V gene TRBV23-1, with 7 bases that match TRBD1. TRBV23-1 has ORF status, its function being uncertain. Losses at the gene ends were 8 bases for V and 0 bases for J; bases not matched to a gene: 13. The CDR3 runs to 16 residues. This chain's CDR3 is CASALAVTGDSYEQYF. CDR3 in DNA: TGCGCCAGCGCTCTGGCGGTTACAGGGGACTCCTACGAGCAGTACTTC.

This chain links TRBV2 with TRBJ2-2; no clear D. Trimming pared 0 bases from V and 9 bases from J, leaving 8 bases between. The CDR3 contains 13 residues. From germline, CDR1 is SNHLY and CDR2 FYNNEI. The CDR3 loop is CASSEAQQRELFF. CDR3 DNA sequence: TGTGCCAGCAGTGAAGCGCAACAGAGGGAGCTGTTTTTT.

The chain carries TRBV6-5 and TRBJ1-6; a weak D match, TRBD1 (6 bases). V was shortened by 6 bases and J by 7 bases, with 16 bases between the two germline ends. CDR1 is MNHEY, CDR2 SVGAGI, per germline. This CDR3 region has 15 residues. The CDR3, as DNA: TGTGCCAGCAGCCCCCTACGGGGGGCAAATTCACCCCTCCACTTT. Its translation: CASSPLRGANSPLHF.

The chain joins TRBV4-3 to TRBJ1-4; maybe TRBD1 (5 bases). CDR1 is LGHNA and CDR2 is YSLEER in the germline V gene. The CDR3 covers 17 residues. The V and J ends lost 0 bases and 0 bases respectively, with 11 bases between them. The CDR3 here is CASSQESRVSTNEKLFF. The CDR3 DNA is TGCGCCAGCAGCCAAGAGTCCAGGGTTTCAACTAATGAAAAACTGTTTTTT.

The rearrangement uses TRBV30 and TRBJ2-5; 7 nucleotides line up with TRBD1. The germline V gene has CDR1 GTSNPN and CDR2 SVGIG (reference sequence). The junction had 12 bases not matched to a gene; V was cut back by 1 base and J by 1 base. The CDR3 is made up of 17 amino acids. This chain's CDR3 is CAWSGQGSRGPQETQYF. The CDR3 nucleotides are TGTGCCTGGAGTGGACAGGGATCGAGGGGGCCCCAAGAGACCCAGTACTTC.

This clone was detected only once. The chain's CDR3 is CASSLGQIPSYGYTF. The CDR3, as DNA: TGTGCCAGCAGCTTGGGACAGATCCCCTCCTATGGCTACACCTTC. The V and J genes are TRBV11-3 and TRBJ1-2; TRBD1 aligns across 7 bases. V was pared by 3 bases and J by 4 bases, with 8 bases of the junction left unmatched. The CDR3 spans 15 residues. In germline, CDR1 is SGHNT, CDR2 YENEEA.

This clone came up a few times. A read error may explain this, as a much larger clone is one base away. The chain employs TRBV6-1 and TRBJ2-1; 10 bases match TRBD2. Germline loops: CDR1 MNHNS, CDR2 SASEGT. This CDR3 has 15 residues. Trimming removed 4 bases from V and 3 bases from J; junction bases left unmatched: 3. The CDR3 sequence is CASSVGTSDYNEQFF. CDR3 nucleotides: TGTGCCAGCAGTGTCGGGACTAGCGACTACAATGAGCAGTTCTTC.

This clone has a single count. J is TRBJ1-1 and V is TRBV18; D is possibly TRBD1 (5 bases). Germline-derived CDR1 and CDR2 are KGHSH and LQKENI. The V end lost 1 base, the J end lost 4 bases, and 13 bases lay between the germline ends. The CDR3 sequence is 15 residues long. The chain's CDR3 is CASSPLTDGGTEAFF. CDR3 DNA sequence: TGTGCCAGCTCACCACTTACGGACGGGGGCACTGAAGCTTTCTTT.

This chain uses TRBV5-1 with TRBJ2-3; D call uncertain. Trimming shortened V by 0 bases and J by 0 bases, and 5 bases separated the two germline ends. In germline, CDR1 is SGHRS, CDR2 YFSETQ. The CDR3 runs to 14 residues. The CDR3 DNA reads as TGCGCCAGCAGCTTGGGAGCGAGCACAGATACGCAGTATTTT. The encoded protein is CASSLGASTDTQYF. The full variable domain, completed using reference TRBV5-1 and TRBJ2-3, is KAGVTQTPRYLIKTRGQQVTLSCSPISGHRSVSWYQQTPGQGLQFLFEYFSETQRNKGNFPGRFSGRQFSNSRSEMNVSTLELGDSALYLCASSLGASTDTQYFGPGTRLTVL.

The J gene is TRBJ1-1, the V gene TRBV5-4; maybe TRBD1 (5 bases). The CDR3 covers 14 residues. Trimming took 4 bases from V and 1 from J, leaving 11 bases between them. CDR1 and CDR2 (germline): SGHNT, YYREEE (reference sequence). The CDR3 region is CASSIRGGNTEAFF. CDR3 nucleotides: TGTGCCAGCAGCATCCGGGGGGGGAACACTGAAGCTTTCTTT.

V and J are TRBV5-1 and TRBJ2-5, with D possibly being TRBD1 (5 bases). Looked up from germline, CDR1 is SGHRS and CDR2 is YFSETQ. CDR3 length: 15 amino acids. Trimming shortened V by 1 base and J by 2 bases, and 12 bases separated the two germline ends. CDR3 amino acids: CASSLYDSQQETQYF. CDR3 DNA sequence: TGCGCCAGCAGCTTGTACGACAGCCAACAAGAGACCCAGTACTTC.

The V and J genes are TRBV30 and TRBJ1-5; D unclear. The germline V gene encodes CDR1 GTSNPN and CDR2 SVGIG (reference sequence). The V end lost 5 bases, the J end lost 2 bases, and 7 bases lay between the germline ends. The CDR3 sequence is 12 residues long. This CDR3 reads CAWGRGNQPQHF. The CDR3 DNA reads TGTGCCTGGGGTCGGGGCAATCAGCCCCAGCATTTT.

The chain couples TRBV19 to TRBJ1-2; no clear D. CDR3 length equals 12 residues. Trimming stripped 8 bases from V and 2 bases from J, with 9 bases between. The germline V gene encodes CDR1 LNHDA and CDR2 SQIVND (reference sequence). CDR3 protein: CASEAANYGYTF. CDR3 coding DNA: TGTGCCAGTGAAGCGGCAAACTATGGCTACACCTTC.

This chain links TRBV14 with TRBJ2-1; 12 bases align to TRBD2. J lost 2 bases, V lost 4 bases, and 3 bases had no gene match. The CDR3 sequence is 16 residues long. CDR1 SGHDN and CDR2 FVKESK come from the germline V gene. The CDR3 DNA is TGTGCCAGCAGCCCTAGCGGGGGGGCGACCTACAATGAGCAGTTCTTC. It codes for CASSPSGGATYNEQFF.

The CDR3 coding sequence is TGCGCCAGCAGCCCCCGCGTGGCAGGGGGCTTCTATGGCTACACCTTC. Its translation is CASSPRVAGGFYGYTF. This chain uses TRBV4-1 with TRBJ1-2, with 8 bases fitting TRBD1. This CDR3 contains 16 residues. Germline V lookup: CDR1 MGHRA, CDR2 YSYEKL. Trimming took 4 bases from V and 4 from J; bases not matched to a gene: 11.

CDR3 sequence reads: CASSQTGGYNSPLHF. The CDR3 nucleotides read TGCGCCAGCAGCCAAACAGGGGGCTATAATTCACCCCTCCACTTT. The chain couples TRBV4-3 to TRBJ1-6; 8 nucleotides match TRBD1. CDR3 length: 15 residues. The V gene's germline CDR1 is LGHNA and CDR2 YSLEER. With V trimmed by 2 bases and J by 3 bases, 0 bases remained unmatched.

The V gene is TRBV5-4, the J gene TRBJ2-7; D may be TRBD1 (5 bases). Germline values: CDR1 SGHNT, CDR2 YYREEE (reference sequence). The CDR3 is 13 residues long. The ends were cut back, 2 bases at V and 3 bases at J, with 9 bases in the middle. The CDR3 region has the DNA TGTGCCAGCAGCTTTTTCAGGGACTACGAGCAGTACTTC. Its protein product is CASSFFRDYEQYF.

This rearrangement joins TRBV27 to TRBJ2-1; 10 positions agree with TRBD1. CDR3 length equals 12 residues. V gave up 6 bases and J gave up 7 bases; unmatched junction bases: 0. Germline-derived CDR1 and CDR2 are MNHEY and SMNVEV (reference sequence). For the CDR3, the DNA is TGTGCCAGCAGGGACAGGGGGAATGAGCAGTTCTTC. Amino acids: CASRDRGNEQFF.

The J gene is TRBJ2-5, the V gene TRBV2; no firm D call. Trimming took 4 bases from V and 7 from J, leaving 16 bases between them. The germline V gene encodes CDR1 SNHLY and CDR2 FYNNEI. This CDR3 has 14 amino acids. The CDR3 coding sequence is TGTGCCAGCAGTGGTTTGGGCCCTGACGGGACCCAGTACTTC. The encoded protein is CASSGLGPDGTQYF.

CDR3 amino acids: CASSPPEGGPRNEQFF. The CDR3 DNA reads as TGTGCCAGCAGTCCCCCCGAGGGAGGGCCGCGAAATGAGCAGTTCTTC. The chain has TRBV28 and TRBJ2-1, with TRBD2 matching 7 bases. Germline V gives CDR1 MDHEN, CDR2 SYDVKM. There are 16 residues in the CDR3. V dropped 5 bases and J dropped 7; count of bases not matched to a gene: 14.